This T cell receptor beta chain was observed in a study of blood T cell repertoires in COVID-19. Under the authors' procedure: Reference gene primer amplification yielded estimated nucleated cell counts. Using immunoSEQ multiplex PCR, the repertoire was profiled, and TCRdb retains in-frame clones only, with some absent. The V and J calls and the clone size are those of that table, but D and trimming were determined from the DNA. Among 350,000 to 550,000 clones listed, approximately 90% were seen once. This TCR was sampled from a woman in her thirties with acute or convalescent COVID-19. Sequencing was done on a sample of peripheral blood.

Here the CDR3 reads CASEPGQKGNEQFF. Written as DNA, the CDR3 is TGTGCCAGCGAACCGGGACAAAAGGGGAATGAGCAGTTCTTC. V is TRBV6-5 and J is TRBJ2-1; perhaps TRBD1 as D (6 bases). CDR1 is MNHEY, CDR2 SVGAGI, per germline. The CDR3 totals 14 residues. Trimming removed 8 bases at V and 7 bases at J, with 18 bases between.